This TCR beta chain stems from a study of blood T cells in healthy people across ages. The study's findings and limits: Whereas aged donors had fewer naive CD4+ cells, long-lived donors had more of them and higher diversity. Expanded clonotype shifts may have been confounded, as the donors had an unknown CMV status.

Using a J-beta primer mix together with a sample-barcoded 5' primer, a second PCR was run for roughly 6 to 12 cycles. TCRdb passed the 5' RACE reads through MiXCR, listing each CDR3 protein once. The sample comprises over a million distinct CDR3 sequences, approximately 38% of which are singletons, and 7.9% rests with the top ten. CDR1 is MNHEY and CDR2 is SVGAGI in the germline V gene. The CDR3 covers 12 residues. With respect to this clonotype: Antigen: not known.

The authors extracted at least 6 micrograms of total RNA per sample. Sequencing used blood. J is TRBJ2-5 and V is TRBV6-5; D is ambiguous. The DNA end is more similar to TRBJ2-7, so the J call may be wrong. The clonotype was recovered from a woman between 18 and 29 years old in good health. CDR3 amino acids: CASRGFYGEQYF. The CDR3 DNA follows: TGTGCCAGCAGGGGATTCTACGGCGAGCAGTACTTC.